The source of this T cell receptor (beta chain) is a study of blood T cell repertoires in COVID-19. This CDR3 has 16 residues. Trimming removed 3 bases from V and 0 bases from J, with 15 bases in between. Per germline, CDR1 MGHRA and CDR2 YSYEKL. Produced via immunoSEQ multiplex PCR; TCRdb's table is partial and in-frame only. The table shows about 200,000 clones, with 70% to 90% occurring only once. The sample consisted of peripheral blood. The chain carries TRBV4-1 and TRBJ2-7, with D possibly matching TRBD2 (6 bases). This clonotype originated in a human donor with active or convalescent COVID-19. The donor label of this sample is uncertain. The CDR3 here is CASSHARAGISYEQYF. In DNA form, the CDR3 reads TGCGCCAGCAGCCATGCCCGGGCGGGGATCTCCTACGAGCAGTACTTC.